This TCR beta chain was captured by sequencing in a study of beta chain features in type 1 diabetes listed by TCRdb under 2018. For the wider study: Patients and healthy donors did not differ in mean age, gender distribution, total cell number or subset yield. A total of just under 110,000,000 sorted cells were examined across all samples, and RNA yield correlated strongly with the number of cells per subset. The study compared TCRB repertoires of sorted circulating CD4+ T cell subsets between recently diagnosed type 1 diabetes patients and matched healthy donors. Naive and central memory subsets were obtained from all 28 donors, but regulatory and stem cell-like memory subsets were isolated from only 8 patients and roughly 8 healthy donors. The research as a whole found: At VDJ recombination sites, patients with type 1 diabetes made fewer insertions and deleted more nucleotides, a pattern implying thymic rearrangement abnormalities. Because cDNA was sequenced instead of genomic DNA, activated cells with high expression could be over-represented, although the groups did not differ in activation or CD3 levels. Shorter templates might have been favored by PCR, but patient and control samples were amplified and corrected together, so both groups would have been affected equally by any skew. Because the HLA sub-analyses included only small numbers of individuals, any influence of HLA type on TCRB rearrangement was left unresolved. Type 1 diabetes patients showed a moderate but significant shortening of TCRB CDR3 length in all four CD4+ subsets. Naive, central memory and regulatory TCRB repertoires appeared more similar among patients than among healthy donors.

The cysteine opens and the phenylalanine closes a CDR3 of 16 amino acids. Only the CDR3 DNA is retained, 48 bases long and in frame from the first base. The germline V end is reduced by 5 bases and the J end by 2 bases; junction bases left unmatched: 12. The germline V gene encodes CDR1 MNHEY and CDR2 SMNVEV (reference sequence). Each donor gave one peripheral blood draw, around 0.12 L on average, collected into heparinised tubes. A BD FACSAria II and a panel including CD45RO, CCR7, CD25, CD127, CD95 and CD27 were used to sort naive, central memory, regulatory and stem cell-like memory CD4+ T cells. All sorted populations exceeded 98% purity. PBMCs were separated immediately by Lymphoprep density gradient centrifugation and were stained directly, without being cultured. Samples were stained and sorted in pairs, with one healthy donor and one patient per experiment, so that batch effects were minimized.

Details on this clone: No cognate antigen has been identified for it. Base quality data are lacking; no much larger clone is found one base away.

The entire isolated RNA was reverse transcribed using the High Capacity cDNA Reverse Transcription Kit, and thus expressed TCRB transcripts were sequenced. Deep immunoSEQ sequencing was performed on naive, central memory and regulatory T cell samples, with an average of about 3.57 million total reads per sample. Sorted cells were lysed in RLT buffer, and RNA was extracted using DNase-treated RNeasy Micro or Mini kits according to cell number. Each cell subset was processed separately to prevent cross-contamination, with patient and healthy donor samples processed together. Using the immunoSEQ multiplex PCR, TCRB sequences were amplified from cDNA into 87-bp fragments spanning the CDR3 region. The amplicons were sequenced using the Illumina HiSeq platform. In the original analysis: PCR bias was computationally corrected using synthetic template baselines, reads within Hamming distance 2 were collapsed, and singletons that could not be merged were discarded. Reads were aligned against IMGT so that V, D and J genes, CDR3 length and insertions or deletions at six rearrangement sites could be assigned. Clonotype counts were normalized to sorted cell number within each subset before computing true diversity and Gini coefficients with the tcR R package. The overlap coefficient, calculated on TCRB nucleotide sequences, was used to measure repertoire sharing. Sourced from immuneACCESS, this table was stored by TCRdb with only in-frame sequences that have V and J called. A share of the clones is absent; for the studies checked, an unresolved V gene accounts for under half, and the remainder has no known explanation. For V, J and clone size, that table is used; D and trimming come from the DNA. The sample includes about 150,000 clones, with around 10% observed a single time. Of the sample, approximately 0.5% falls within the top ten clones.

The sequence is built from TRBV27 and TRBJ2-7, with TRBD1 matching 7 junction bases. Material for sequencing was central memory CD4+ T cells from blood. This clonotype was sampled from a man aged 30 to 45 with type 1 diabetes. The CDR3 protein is CASSVTGQILTYEQYF. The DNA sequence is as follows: TGTGCCAGCAGTGTAACGGGACAGATATTAACCTACGAGCAGTACTTC.